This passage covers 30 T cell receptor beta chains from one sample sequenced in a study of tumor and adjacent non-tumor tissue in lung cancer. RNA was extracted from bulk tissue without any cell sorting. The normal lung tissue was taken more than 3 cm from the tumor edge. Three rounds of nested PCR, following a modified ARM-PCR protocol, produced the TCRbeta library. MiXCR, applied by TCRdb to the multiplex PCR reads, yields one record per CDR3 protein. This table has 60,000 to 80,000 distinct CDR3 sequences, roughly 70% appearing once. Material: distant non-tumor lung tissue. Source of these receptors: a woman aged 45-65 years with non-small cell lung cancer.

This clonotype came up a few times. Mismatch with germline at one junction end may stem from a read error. In DNA form, the CDR3 reads TGTTCCAGCAGTGAACTAGCAAACTACGAGCAGTACTTC. Translating it yields CSSSELANYEQYF. V usage is TRBV6-1 and J usage is TRBJ2-7, with D perhaps matching TRBD2 (6 bases). Germline CDR1 and CDR2: MNHNS and SASEGT. The CDR3 is 13 amino acids.

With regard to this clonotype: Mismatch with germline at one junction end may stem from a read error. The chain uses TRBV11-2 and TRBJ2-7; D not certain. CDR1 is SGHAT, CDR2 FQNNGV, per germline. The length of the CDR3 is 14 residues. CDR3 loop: CVSSLTLWNEEQYF. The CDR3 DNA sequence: TGTGTCAGCAGCTTAACCCTTTGGAATGAGGAGCAGTACTTC.

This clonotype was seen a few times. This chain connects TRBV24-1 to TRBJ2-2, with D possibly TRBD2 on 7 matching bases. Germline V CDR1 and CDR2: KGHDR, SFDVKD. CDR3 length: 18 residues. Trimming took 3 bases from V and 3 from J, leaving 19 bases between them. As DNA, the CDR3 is TGTGCCACCAGTGATGCTCAACAGGGAGGGGGGGACACCGGGGAGCTGTTTTTT. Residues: CATSDAQQGGGDTGELFF.

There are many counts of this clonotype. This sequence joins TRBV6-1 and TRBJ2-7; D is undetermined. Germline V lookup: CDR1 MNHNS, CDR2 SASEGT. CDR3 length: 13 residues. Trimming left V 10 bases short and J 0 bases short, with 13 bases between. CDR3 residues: CATTQPISYEQYF. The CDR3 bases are TGTGCCACCACCCAGCCCATCTCCTACGAGCAGTACTTC.

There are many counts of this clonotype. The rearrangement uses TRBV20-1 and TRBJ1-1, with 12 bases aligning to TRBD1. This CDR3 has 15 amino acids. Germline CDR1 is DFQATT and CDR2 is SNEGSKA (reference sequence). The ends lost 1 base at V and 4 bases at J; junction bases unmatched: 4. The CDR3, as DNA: TGCAGTGCTAGAGTCCCGGGACAGGGGGCCACTGAAGCTTTCTTT. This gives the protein CSARVPGQGATEAFF.

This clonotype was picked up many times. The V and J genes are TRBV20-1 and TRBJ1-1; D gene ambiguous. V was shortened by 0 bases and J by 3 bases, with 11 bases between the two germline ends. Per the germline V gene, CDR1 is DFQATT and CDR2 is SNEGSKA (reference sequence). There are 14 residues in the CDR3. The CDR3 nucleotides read TGCAGTGCTAGAGATATGGCGGGATACACTGAAGCTTTCTTT. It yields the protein CSARDMAGYTEAFF.

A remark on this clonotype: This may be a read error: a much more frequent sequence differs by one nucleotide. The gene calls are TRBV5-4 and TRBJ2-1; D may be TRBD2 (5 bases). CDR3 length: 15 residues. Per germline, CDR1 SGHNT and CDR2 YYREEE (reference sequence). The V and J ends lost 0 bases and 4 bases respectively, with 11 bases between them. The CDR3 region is CASSLGPGGYNEQFF. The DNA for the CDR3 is TGTGCCAGCAGCTTGGGACCCGGAGGATACAATGAGCAGTTCTTC.

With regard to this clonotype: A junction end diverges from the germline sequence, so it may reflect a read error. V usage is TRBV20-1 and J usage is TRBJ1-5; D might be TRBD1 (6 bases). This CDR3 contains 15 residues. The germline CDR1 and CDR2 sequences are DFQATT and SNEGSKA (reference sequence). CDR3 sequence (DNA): TGCGATGCTAGGCCCCCCCACGGGGGCAATCAGTCCCAGCATTTT. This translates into CDARPPHGGNQSQHF.

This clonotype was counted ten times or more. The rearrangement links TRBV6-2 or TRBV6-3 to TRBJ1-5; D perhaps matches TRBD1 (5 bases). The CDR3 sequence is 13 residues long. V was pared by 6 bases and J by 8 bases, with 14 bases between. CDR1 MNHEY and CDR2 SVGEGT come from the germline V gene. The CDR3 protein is CASRQDSYKPQHF. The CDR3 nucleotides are TGTGCCAGCAGACAAGACAGCTACAAGCCCCAGCATTTT.

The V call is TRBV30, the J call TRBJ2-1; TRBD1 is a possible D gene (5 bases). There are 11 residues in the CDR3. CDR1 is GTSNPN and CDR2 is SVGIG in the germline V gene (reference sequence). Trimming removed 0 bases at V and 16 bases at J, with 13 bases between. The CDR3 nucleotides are TGTGCCTGGAGTGTGGGGCCAGAACACTTCTTC. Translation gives CAWSVGPEHFF.

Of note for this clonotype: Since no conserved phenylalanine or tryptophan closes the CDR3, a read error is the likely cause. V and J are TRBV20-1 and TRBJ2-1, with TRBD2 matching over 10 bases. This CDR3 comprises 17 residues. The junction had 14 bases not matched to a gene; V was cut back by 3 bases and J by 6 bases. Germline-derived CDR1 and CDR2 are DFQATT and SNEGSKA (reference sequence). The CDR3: CSARIPGLARVGNEQFL. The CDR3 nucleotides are TGCAGTGCTAGGATCCCGGGACTAGCGAGAGTGGGCAATGAGCAGTTCTTA.

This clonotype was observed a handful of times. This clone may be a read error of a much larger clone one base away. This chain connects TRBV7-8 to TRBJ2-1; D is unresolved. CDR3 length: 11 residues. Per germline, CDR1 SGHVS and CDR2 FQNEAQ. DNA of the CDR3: TGTGCCAGCAGCTTGGTAGATGAGCAGTCCTTC. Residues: CASSLVDEQSF.

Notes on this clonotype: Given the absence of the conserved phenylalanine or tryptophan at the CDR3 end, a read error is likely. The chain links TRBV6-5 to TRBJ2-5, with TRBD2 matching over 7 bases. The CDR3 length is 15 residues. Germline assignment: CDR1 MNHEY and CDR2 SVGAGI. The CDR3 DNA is TGTGTCAGCAGAGTACGCGCGGGAAGTTCGGGGGGCCAGTACTTG. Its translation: CVSRVRAGSSGGQYL.

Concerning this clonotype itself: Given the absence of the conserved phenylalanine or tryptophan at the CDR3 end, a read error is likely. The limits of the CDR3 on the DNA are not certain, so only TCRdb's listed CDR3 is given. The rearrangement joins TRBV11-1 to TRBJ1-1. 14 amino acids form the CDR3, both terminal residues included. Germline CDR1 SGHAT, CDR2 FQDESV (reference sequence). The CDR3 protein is CASSLGLVNTEASL.

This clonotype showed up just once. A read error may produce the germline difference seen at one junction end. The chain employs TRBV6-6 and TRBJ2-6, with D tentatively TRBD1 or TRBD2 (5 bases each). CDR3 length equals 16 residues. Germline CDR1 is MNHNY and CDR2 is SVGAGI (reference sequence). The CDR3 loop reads CAITKEAYSGANILTF. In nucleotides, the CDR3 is TGTGCCATCACCAAGGAGGCGTACTCTGGGGCCAACATCCTGACATTC.

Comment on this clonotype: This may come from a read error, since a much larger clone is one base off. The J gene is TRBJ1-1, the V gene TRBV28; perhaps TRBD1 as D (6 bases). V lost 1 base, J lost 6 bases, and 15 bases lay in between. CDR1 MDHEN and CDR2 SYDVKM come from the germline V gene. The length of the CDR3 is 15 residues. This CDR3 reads CASSLSRAGGSEAFF. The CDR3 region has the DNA TGTGCCAGCAGTTTATCCAGGGCTGGGGGCTCTGAAGCTTTCTTT.

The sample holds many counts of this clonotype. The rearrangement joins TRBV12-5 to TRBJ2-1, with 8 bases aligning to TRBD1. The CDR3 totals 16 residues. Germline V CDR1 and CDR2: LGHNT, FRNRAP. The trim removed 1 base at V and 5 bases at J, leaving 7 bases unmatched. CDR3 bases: TGTGCTAGTGGTTTGGCCACCGGGACAGGCAACAATGAGCAGTTCTTC. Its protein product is CASGLATGTGNNEQFF.

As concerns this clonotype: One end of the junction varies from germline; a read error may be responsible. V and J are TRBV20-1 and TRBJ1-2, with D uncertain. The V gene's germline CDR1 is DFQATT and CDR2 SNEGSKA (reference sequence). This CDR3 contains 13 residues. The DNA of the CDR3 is TGCAGAGCTAGAGATCCGGGTCTGGATGACTACACCTTC. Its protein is CRARDPGLDDYTF.

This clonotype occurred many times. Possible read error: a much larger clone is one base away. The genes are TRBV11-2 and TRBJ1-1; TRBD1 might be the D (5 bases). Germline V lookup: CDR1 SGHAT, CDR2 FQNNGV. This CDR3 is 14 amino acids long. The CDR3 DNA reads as TGTGCCAGCAGCCCCGGGGCAGAGAACACTGAAGCTTCCTTT. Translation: CASSPGAENTEASF.

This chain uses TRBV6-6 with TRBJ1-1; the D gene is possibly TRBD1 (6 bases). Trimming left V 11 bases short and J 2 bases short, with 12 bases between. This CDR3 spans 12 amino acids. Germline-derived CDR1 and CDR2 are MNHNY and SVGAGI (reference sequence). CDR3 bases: TGTGCCTGTAAGGGGGTAAACACTGAAGCTTTCTTT. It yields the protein CACKGVNTEAFF.

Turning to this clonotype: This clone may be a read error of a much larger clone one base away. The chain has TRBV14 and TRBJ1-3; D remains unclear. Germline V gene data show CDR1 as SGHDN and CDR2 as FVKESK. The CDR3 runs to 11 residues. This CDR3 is CDSSYSNTIYF. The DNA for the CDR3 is TGTGACAGCAGCTATTCAAACACCATATATTTT.

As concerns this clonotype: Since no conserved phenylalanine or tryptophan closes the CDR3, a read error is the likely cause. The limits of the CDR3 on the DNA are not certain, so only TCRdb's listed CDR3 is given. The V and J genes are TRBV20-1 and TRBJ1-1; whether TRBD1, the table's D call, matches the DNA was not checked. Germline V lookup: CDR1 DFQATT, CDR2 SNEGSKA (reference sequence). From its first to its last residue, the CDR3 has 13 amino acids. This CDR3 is CSARIRGDTKAFL.

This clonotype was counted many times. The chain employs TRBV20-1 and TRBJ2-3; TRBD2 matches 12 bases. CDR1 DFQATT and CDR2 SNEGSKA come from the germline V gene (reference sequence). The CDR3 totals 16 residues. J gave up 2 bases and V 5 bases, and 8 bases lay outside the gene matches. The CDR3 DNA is TGCAGTGCTTCCAGACTAGCGGGGGATTCCACAGATACGCAGTATTTT. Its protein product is CSASRLAGDSTDTQYF.

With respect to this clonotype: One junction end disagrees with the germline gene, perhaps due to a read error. The CDR3 region is CASSRGTDTGELLF. CDR3 nucleotides: TGTGCCAGTAGCCGAGGGACAGACACCGGGGAGCTGCTTTTT. The V gene is TRBV7-9, the J gene TRBJ2-2; 7 nucleotides align to TRBD1. There are 14 residues in the CDR3. The germline V gene encodes CDR1 SEHNR and CDR2 FQNEAQ (reference sequence).

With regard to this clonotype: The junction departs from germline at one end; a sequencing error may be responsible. CDR3 amino acids: CASTIISGLADHNEQFF. The CDR3 coding sequence is TGTGCCAGTACTATAATCTCCGGACTAGCGGACCACAATGAGCAGTTTTTC. The chain is built from TRBV19 and TRBJ2-1; the match to TRBD2 covers 10 bases. This CDR3 is 17 amino acids long. CDR1 and CDR2 from the germline V gene are LNHDA and SQIVND (reference sequence). The variable domain in full, with the rest retrieved from reference TRBV19 and TRBJ2-1, is DGGITQSPKYLFRKEGQNVTLSCEQNLNHDAMYWYRQDPGQGLRLIYYSQIVNDFQKGDIAEGYSVSREKKESFPLTVTSAQKNPTAFYLCASTIISGLADHNEQFFGPGTRLTVL.

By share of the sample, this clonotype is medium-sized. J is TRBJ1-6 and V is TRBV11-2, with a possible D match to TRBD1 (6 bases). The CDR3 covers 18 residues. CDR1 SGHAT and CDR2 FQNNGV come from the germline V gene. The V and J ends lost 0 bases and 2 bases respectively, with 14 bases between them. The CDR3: CASSLDLTGSPYNSPLHF. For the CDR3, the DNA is TGTGCCAGCAGCTTAGATCTTACAGGGTCGCCCTATAATTCACCCCTCCACTTT. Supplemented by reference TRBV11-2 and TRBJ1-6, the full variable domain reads EAGVAQSPRYKIIEKRQSVAFWCNPISGHATLYWYQQILGQGPKLLIQFQNNGVVDDSQLPKDRFSAERLKGVDSTLKIQPAKLEDSAVYLCASSLDLTGSPYNSPLHFGNGTRLTVT.

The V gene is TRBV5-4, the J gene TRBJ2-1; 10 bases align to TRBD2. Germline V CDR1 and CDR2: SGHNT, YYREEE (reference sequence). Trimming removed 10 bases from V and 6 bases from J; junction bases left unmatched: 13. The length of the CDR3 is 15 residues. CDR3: CADSPASGSFNEQFF. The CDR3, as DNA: TGTGCCGACAGCCCCGCTAGCGGGAGTTTCAATGAGCAGTTCTTC.

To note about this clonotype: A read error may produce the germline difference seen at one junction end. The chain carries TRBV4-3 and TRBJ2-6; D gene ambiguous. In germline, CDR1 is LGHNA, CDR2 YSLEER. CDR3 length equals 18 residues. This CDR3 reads CASSQENDGNSGSNVLTF. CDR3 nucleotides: TGCGCCAGCAGCCAAGAAAACGATGGGAATTCTGGGTCCAACGTCCTGACCTTC.

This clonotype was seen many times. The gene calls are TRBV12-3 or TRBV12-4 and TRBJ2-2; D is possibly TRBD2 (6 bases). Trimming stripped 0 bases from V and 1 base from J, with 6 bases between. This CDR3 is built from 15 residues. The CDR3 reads CASSLAGGNTGELFF. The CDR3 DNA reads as TGTGCCAGCAGTTTAGCGGGAGGGAACACCGGGGAGCTGTTTTTT.

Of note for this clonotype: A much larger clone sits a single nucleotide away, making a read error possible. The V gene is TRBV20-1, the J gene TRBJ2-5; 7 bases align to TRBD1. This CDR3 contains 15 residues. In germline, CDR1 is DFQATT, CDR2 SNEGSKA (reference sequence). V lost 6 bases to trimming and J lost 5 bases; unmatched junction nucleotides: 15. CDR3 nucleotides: TGCAGTGCCCAACCGAGACAGGGATCACAGGAGACCCAGTACTTC. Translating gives CSAQPRQGSQETQYF.